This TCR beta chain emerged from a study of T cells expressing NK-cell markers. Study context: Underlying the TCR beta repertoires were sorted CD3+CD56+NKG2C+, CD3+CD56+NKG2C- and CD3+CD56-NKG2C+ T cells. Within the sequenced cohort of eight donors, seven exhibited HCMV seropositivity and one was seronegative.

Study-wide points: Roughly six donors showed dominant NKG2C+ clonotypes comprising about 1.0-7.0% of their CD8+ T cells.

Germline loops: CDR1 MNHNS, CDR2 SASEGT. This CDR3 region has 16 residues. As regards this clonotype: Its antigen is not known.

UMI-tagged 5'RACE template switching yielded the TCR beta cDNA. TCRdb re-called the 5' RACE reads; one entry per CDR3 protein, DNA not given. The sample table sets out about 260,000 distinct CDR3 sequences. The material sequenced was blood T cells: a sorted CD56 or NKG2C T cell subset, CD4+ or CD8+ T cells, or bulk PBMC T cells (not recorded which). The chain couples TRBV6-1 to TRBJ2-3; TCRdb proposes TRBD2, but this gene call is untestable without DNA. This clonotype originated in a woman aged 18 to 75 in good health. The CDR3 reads CASRPPRGRHTDTQYF.